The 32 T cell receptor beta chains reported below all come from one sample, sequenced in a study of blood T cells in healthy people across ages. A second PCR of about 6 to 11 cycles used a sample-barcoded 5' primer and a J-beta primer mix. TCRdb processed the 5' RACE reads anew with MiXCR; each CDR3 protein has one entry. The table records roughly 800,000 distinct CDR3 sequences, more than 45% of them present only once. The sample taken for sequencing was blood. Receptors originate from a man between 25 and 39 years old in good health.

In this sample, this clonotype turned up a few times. The CDR3 nucleotides are TGTGCCAGCAGTGAATTGGGTAGCCAGCCCCAGCATTTT. This sequence encodes CASSELGSQPQHF. The chain combines TRBV6-1 with TRBJ1-5; no clear D gene. Germline loops: CDR1 MNHNS, CDR2 SASEGT. The V end was cut by 2 bases, the J end by 7 bases, with 9 bases between. The CDR3 has 13 residues.

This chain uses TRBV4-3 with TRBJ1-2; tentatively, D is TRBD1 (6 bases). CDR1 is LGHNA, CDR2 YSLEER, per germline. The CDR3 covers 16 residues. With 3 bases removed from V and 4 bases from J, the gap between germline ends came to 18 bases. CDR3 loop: CASSHELDSVTYGYTF. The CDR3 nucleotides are TGCGCCAGCAGCCATGAATTGGACAGCGTAACCTATGGCTACACCTTC.

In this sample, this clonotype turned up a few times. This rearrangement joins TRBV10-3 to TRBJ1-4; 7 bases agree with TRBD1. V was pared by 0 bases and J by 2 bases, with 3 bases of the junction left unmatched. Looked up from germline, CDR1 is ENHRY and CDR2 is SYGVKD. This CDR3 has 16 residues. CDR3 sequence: CAISESTGSTNEKLFF. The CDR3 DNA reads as TGTGCCATCAGTGAGTCGACAGGGTCTACTAATGAAAAACTGTTTTTT.

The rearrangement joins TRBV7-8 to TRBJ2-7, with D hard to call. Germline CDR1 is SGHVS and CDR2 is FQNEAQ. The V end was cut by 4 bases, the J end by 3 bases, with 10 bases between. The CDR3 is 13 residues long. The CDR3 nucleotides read TGTGCCAGCAGCTACGCTTTTGGCTACGAGCAGTACTTC. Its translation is CASSYAFGYEQYF. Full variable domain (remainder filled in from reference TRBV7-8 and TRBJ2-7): GAGVSQSPRYKVAKRGQDVALRCDPISGHVSLFWYQQALGQGPEFLTYFQNEAQLDKSGLPSDRFFAERPEGSVSTLKIQRTQQEDSAVYLCASSYAFGYEQYFGPGTRLTVT.

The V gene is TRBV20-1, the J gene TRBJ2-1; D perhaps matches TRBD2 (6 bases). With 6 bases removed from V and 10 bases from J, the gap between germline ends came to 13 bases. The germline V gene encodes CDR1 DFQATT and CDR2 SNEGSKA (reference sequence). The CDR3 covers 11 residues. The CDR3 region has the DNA TGCAGTGCCGGCGTCGGGGGAGAGCAGTTCTTC. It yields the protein CSAGVGGEQFF.

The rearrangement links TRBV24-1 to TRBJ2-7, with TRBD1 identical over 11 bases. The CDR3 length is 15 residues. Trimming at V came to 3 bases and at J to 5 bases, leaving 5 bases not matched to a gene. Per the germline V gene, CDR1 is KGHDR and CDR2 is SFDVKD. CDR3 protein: CATSDVRTGGHEQYF. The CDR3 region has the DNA TGTGCCACCAGTGATGTAAGGACAGGGGGCCACGAGCAGTACTTC.

The CDR3 is CASTDSYNQPQHF. For the CDR3, the DNA is TGTGCCAGCACGGACAGCTATAATCAGCCCCAGCATTTT. The chain carries TRBV6-1 and TRBJ1-5; D may be TRBD1 (6 bases). The V gene's germline CDR1 is MNHNS and CDR2 SASEGT. The V and J ends lost 7 bases and 4 bases respectively, with 11 bases between them. This CDR3 spans 13 amino acids.

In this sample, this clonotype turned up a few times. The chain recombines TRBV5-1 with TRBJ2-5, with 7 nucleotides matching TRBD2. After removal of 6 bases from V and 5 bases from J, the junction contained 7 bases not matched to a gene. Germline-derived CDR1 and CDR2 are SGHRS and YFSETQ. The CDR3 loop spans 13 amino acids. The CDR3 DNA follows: TGCGCCAGCACCTCGAGCGGGGCGGAGACCCAGTACTTC. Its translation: CASTSSGAETQYF.

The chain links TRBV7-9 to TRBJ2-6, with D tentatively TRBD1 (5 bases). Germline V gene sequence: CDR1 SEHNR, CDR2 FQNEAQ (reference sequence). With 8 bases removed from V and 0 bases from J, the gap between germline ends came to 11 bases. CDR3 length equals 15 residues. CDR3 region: CASGRTGSGANVLTF. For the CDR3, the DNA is TGTGCCAGCGGACGAACAGGCTCTGGGGCCAACGTCCTGACTTTC.

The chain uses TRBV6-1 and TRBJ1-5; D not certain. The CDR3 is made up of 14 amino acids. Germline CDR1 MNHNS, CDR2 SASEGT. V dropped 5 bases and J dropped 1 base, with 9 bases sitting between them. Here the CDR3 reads CASSWTRSNQPQHF. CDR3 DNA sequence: TGTGCCAGCAGTTGGACGCGGAGCAATCAGCCCCAGCATTTT.

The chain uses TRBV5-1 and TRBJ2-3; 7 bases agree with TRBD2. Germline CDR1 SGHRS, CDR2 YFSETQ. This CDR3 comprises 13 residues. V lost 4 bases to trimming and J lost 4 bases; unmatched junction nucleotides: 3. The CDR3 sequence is CASSAGGSDTQYF. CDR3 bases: TGCGCCAGCAGCGCCGGGGGGTCAGATACGCAGTATTTT.

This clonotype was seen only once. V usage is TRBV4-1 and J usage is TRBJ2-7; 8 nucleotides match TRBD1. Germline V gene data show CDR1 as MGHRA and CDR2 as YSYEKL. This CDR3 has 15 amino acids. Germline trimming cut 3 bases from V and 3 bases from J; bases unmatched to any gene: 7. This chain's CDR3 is CASSQGSGGHYEQYF. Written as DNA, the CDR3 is TGCGCCAGCAGCCAGGGGTCAGGGGGCCACTACGAGCAGTACTTC.

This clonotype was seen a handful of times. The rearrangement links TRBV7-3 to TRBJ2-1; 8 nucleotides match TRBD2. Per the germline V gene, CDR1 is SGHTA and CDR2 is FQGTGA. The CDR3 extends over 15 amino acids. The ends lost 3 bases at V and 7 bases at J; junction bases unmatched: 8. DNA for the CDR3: TGTGCCAGCAGCTTGGAGGGCGGGAGGCTGAATGAGCAGTTCTTC. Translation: CASSLEGGRLNEQFF.

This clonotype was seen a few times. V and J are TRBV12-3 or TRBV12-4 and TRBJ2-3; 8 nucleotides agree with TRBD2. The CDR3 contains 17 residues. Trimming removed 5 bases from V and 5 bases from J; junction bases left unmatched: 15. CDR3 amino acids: CASSRRSEAGEKDTQYF. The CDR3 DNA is TGTGCCAGCAGTCGGCGCTCCGAAGCGGGAGAGAAAGATACGCAGTATTTT.

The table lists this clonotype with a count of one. Here the CDR3 DNA reads TGTGCCAGCAGTGGGGCTAGCGGGGGAGGTAATGAGCAGTTCTTC. Translated, it gives CASSGASGGGNEQFF. The chain combines TRBV2 with TRBJ2-1; TRBD2 agrees at 10 bases. This CDR3 spans 15 amino acids. Germline assignment: CDR1 SNHLY and CDR2 FYNNEI. With V trimmed by 4 bases and J by 7 bases, 7 bases remained unmatched.

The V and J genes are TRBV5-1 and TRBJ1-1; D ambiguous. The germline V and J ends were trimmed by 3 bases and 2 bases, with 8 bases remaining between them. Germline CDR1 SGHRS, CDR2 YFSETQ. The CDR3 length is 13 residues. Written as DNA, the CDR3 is TGCGCCAGCAGCTCTTCCGTTAACACTGAAGCTTTCTTT. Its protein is CASSSSVNTEAFF.

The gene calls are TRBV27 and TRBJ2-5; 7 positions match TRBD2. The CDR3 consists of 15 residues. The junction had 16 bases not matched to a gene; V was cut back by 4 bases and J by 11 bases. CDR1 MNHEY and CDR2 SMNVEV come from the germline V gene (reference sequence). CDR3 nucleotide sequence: TGTGCCAGCAGTTCGGGACGGGAGGAGTACAATGAGCAGTACTTC. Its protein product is CASSSGREEYNEQYF.

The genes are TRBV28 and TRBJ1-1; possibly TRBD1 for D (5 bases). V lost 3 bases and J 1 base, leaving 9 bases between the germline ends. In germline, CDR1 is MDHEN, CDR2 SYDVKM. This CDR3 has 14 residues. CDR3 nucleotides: TGTGCCAGCAGTTTTGGGGGAAGGAACACTGAAGCTTTCTTT. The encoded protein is CASSFGGRNTEAFF.

The CDR3 loop is CSARFEGQLYNEQFF. The CDR3, as DNA: TGCAGTGCTAGATTCGAGGGACAGCTCTACAATGAGCAGTTCTTC. The chain couples TRBV20-1 to TRBJ2-1; 7 positions agree with TRBD1. The CDR3 totals 15 residues. From germline, CDR1 is DFQATT and CDR2 SNEGSKA (reference sequence). The V gene end was trimmed by 2 bases and the J gene end by 3 bases; junction bases not matched to a gene: 7.

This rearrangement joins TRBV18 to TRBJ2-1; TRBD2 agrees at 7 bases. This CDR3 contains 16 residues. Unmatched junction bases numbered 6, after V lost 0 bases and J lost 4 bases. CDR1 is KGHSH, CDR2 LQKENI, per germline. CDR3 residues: CASSPPNSGRYNEQFF. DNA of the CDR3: TGTGCCAGCTCACCACCGAATAGCGGGCGTTACAATGAGCAGTTCTTC.

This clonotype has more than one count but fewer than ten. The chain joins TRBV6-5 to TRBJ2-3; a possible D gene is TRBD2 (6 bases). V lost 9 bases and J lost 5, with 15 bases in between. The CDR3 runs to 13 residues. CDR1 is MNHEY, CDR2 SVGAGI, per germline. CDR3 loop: CASEGNGGDTQYF. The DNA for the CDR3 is TGTGCCAGTGAGGGGAACGGGGGAGATACGCAGTATTTT.

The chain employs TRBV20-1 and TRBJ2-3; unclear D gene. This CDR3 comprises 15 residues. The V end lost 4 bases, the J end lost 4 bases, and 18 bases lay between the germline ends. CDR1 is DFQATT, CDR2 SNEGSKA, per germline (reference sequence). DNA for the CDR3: TGCAGTGCTAATTCTATGTACCAGACCTCAGATACGCAGTATTTT. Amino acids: CSANSMYQTSDTQYF.

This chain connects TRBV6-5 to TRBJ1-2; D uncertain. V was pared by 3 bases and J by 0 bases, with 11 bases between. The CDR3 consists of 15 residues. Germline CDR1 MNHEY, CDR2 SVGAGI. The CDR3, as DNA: TGTGCCAGCAGTTATAAGTTCAAAGCTAACTATGGCTACACCTTC. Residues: CASSYKFKANYGYTF.

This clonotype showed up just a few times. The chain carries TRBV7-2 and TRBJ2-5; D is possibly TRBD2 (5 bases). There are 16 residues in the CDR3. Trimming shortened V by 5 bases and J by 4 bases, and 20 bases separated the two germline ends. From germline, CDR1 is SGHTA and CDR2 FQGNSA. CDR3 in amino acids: CASSPRTAGGLETQYF. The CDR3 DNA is TGTGCCAGCAGCCCGCGGACGGCAGGCGGGCTAGAGACCCAGTACTTC.

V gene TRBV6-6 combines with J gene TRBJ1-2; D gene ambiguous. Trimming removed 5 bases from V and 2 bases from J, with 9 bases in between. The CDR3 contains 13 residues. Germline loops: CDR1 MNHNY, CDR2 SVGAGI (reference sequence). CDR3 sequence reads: CASSASANYGYTF. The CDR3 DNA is TGTGCCAGCAGTGCATCAGCCAACTATGGCTACACCTTC.

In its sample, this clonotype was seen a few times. CDR3 in DNA: TGTGCCAGCAGTGCCCTCCCCGGGACTAGCGGATACGAGCAGTACTTC. It encodes CASSALPGTSGYEQYF. J is TRBJ2-5 and V is TRBV6-1; TRBD2 agrees at 11 bases. TRBJ2-7 matches the DNA end more closely, so the J call is doubtful. CDR3 length equals 16 residues. In germline, CDR1 is MNHNS, CDR2 SASEGT.

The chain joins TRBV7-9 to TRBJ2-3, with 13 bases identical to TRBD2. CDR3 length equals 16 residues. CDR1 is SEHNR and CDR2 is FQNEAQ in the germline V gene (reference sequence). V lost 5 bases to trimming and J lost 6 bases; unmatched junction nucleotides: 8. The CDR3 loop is CASSPLAGGPSDTQYF. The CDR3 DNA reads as TGTGCCAGCAGCCCACTAGCGGGAGGGCCCTCGGATACGCAGTATTTT.

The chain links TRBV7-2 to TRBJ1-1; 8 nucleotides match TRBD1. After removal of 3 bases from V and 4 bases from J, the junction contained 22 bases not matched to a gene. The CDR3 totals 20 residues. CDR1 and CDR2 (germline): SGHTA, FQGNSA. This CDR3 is CASSFLSSHSAGGWGTEAFF. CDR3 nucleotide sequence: TGTGCCAGCAGCTTTCTTTCGTCCCACAGTGCAGGGGGCTGGGGCACTGAAGCTTTCTTT.

This chain's CDR3 is CSATWTEQYF. CDR3 sequence (DNA): TGCAGTGCTACCTGGACGGAGCAGTACTTC. V gene TRBV20-1 combines with J gene TRBJ2-4, with D unresolved. Trimming shortened V by 4 bases and J by 13 bases, and 11 bases separated the two germline ends. The CDR3 consists of 10 residues. Germline V gene sequence: CDR1 DFQATT, CDR2 SNEGSKA (reference sequence).

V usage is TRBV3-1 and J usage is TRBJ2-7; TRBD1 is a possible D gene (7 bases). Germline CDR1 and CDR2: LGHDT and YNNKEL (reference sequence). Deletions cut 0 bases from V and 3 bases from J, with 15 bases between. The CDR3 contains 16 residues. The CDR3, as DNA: TGTGCCAGCAGCCAAGACCACAGGGGACTTATCTACGAGCAGTACTTC. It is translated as CASSQDHRGLIYEQYF.

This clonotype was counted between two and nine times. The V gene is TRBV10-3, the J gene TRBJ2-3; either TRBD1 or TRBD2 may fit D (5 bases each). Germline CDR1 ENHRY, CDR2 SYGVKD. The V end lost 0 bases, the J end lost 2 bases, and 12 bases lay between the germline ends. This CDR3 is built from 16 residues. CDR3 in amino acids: CAISESPGRDTDTQYF. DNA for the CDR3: TGTGCCATCAGTGAGTCGCCGGGACGGGACACAGATACGCAGTATTTT.

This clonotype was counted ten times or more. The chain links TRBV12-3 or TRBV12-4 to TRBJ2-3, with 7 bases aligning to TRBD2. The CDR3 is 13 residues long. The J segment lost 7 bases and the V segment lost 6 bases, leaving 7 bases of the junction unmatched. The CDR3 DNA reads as TGTGCCAGCAGCCTAGCGGTGGATAATACGCAGTATTTT. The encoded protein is CASSLAVDNTQYF.